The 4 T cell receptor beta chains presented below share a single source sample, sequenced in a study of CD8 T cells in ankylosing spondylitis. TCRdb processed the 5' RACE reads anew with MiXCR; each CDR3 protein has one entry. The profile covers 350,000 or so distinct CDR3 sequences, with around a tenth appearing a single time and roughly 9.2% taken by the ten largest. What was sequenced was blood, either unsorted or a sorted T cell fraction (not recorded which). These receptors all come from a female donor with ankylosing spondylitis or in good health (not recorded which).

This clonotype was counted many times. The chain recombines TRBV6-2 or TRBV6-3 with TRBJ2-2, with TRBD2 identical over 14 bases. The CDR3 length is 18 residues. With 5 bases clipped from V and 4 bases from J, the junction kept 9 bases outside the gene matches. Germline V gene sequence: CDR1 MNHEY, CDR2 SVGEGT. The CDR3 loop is CASSTGTSGSLGTGELFF. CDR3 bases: TGTGCCAGCAGTACCGGGACTAGCGGGAGTCTGGGCACCGGGGAGCTGTTTTTT.

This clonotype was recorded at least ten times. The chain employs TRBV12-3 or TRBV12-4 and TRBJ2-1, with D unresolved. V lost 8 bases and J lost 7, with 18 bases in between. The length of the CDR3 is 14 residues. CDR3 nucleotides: TGTGCCAGCGTCCGTGGGCTGTCTAGAAATGAGCAGTTCTTC. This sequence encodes CASVRGLSRNEQFF.

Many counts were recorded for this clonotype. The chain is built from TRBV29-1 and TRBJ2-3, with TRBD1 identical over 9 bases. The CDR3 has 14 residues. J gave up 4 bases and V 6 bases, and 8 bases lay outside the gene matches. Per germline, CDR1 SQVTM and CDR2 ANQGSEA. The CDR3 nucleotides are TGCAGCGTCCCGGACAGGGGAGGCGCAGATACGCAGTATTTT. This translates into CSVPDRGGADTQYF.

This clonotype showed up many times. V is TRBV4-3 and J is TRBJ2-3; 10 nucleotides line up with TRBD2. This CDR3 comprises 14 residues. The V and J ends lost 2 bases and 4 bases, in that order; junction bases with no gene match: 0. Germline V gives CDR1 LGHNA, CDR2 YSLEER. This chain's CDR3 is CASSQLAGADTQYF. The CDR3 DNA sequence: TGCGCCAGCAGCCAACTAGCGGGAGCAGATACGCAGTATTTT.